This TCR beta chain was observed in a study of blood T cell repertoires in COVID-19 (dated by TCRdb to 2020 to 2021). Background on the whole study: Collaborator samples came from the United States, Italy and Spain and covered acute and convalescent phases of COVID-19. The prospective study material was composed of cDNA or gDNA derived from T cells, B-cell-depleted T cells, or PBMCs. Subjects who had been exposed to COVID-19, were actively infected with it, or had recovered from it provided the deeply sampled blood TCRbeta repertoires that made up the dataset. A freely available public database, intended as a resource for researchers studying the immune response to SARS-CoV-2, is where the repertoires were released. Samples were obtained from the ongoing ImmuneRACE study (first 160 participants) and from about 1,300 subjects provided by 6 global collaborators. The sample metadata nearly always contained a de-identified subject ID, COVID-19 status, age in years and sex. Where available, HLA class I and class II types were obtained from metadata supplied by the sample provider rather than from assay-based typing.

On the study overall, not on this receptor specifically: How much clinical and demographic metadata was included differed by source and by participant, and the metadata was provided uncurated.

In regard to this clone: Its antigen target is currently unknown. Per-nucleotide qualities are absent, and no much larger clonotype sits a single base away.

The CDR3, from cysteine to phenylalanine, totals 16 residues. Only CDR3 DNA remains: 48 bases, in frame from the first base. Reading the germline V gene gives CDR1 SGHTA and CDR2 FQGNSA. The junction shows trimming of 1 base on V and 9 bases on J, and the gene matches do not reach 13 bases of it. TCRbeta CDR3 regions were amplified from genomic DNA by means of the immunoSEQ Assay, a bias-controlled multiplex PCR. The study's processing was this. The number of nucleated cells in each sample was estimated from the amplification of reference gene primers within the assay. Sequence reads were collapsed and filtered to measure the absolute abundance of every unique TCRbeta CDR3 rearrangement. For each sample, productive Simpson clonality was calculated by taking the square root of Simpson's diversity index across productive rearrangements. Imported from immuneACCESS, the table was reduced by TCRdb to in-frame sequences with V and J called. These copies leave out some clones; in studies compared against another copy, an unresolved V gene accounts for under half, and the cause of the remainder is not known. That table is the source of V, J and clone size, and D and trimming were worked out from the DNA. The sample data list a few hundred thousand clones, and roughly 90% of these were observed just once. The ten largest clones take up 0.95% to 1.5% of the sample.

Collaborating institutions collected whole blood in K2EDTA tubes following their own protocols. For TCRbeta analysis, collaborators shipped samples in one of three forms: frozen whole blood, isolated PBMCs, or DNA extracted from either of those sample types. The specimen was peripheral blood. Recombination linked TRBV7-2 to TRBJ2-5; 8 central nucleotides agree with TRBD1. The sequence was collected from a middle-aged man with acute or convalescent COVID-19. The CDR3 protein sequence reads: CASSLEVDRGSGAQYF. Here is the DNA: TGTGCCAGCAGCTTAGAGGTCGACAGGGGATCGGGGGCCCAGTACTTC. The reference TRBV7-2 and TRBJ2-5 proteins fill in what lies around the CDR3, so the full variable domain reads GAGVSQSPSNKVTEKGKDVELRCDPISGHTALYWYRQSLGQGLEFLIYFQGNSAPDKSGLPSDRFSAERTGGSVSTLTIQRTQQEDSAVYLCASSLEVDRGSGAQYFGPGTRLLVL.